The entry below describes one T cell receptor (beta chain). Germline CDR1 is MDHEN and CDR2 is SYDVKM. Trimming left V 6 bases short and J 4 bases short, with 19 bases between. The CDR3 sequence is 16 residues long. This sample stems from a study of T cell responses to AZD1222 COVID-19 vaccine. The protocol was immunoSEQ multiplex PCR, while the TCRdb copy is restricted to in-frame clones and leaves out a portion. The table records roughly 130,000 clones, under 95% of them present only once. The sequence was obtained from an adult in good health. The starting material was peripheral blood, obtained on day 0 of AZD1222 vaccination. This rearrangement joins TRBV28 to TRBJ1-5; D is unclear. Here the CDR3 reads CASRRPGSKLNQPQHF. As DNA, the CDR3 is TGTGCCAGCAGACGCCCCGGGAGCAAATTAAATCAGCCCCAGCATTTT.